The clone carrying this TCR beta chain was found a few times. Its specificity is not known. The sample is drawn from a study of beta chain features in type 1 diabetes. Expressed TCRB transcripts were sequenced because the isolated RNA had all been reverse transcribed beforehand. Data came from immunoSEQ multiplex PCR; TCRdb stores just in-frame clones and leaves some out. The data contain 500,000 to 850,000 clones, about 14% of them singletons. Overall study results and limits: Shorter TCRB CDR3s, moderately but significantly so, were found in Type 1 diabetes patients in all four CD4+ subsets.

Material for sequencing was naive CD4+ T cells from blood. This receptor was taken from a man aged 18 to 35 with type 1 diabetes.

The CDR3, as DNA: TGTGCCAGCAGCTCCCCGAGGACGCGGGCGGGGGCCTCCTACAATGAGCAGTTCTTC. It is translated as CASSSPRTRAGASYNEQFF. The chain recombines TRBV7-2 with TRBJ2-1, with D possibly being TRBD2 (7 bases). The germline V gene encodes CDR1 SGHTA and CDR2 FQGNSA. Trimming removed 4 bases from V and 0 bases from J, with 22 bases in between. This CDR3 spans 19 amino acids.